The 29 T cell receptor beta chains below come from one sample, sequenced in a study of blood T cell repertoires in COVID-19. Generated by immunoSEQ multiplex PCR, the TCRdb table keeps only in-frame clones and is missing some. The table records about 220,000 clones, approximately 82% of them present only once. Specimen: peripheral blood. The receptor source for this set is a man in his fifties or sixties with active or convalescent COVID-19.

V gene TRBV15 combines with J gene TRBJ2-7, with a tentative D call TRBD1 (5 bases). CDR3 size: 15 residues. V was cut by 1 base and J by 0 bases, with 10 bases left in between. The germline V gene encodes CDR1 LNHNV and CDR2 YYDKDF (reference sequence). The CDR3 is CATSRGRGSSYEQYF. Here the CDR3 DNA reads TGTGCCACCAGCAGAGGAAGGGGAAGCTCCTACGAGCAGTACTTC.

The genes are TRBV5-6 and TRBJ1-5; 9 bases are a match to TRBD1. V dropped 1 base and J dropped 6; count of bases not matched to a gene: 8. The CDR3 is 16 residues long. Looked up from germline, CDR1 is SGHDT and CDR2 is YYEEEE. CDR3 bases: TGTGCCAGCAGCTTGTACGGGACAGGGAACGGTCAGCCCCAGCATTTT. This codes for CASSLYGTGNGQPQHF. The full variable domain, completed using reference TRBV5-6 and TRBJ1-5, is DAGVTQSPTHLIKTRGQQVTLRCSPKSGHDTVSWYQQALGQGPQFIFQYYEEEERQRGNFPDRFSGHQFPNYSSELNVNALLLGDSALYLCASSLYGTGNGQPQHFGDGTRLSIL.

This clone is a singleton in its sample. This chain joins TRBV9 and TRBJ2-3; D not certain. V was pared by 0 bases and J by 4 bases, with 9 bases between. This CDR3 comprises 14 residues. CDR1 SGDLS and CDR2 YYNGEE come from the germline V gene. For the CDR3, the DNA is TGTGCCAGCAGCGTAGGAGGCCGCCCAGATACGCAGTATTTT. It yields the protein CASSVGGRPDTQYF.

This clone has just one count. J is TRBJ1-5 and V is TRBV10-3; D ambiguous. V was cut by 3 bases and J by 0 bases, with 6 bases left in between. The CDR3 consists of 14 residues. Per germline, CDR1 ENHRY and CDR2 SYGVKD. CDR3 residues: CAISDEYSNQPQHF. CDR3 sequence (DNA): TGTGCCATCAGTGATGAGTATAGCAATCAGCCCCAGCATTTT.

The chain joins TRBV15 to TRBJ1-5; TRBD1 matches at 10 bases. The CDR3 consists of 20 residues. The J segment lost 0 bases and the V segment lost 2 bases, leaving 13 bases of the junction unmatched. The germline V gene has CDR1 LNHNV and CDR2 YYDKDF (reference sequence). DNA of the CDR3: TGTGCCACCAGCAGAAAATCCGGACAGGGGGTCCACTATAGCAATCAGCCCCAGCATTTT. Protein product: CATSRKSGQGVHYSNQPQHF.

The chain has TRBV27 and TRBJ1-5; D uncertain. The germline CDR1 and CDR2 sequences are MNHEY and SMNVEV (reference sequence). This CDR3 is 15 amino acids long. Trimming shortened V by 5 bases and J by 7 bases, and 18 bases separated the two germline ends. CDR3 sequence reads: CASSPLHEGKQPQHF. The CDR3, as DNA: TGTGCCAGCAGTCCCCTTCACGAGGGTAAACAGCCCCAGCATTTT.

The CDR3 sequence is CASSREGGPNTEAFF. For the CDR3, the DNA is TGTGCCAGCAGCCGGGAGGGGGGGCCGAACACTGAAGCTTTCTTT. This sequence joins TRBV2 and TRBJ1-1; tentatively, D is TRBD1 (6 bases). Trimming cost V 6 bases and J 1 base, with 15 bases left between them. The CDR3 totals 15 residues. CDR1 is SNHLY and CDR2 is FYNNEI in the germline V gene.

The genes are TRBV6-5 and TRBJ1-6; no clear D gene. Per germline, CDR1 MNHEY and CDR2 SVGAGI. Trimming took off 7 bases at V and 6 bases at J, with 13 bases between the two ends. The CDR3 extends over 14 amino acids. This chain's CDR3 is CASTLFPPNSPLHF. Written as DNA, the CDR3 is TGTGCCAGCACCCTTTTTCCCCCTAATTCACCCCTCCACTTT.

Written as DNA, the CDR3 is TGTGCCAGAACCTTCGGGAGCTATGGCTACACCTTC. Translated, it gives CARTFGSYGYTF. The gene calls are TRBV5-3 and TRBJ1-2; D is unresolved. TRBV5-3 is classed as an ORF, of uncertain function. Trimming shortened V by 6 bases and J by 4 bases, and 10 bases separated the two germline ends. This CDR3 is 12 amino acids long.

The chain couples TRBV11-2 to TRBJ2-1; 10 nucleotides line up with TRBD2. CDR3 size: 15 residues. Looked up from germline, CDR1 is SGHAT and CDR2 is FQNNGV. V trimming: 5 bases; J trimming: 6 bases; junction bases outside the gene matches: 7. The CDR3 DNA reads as TGTGCCAGCAGCGATAAGCGGGAGGGCCTCAATGAGCAGTTCTTC. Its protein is CASSDKREGLNEQFF.

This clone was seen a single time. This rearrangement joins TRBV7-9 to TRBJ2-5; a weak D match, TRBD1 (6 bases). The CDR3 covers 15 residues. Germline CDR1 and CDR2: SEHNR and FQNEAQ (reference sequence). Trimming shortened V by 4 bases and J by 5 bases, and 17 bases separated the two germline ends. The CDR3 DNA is TGTGCCAGCAGCTCCTACCGGGACAACGAGGAGACCCAGTACTTC. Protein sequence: CASSSYRDNEETQYF.

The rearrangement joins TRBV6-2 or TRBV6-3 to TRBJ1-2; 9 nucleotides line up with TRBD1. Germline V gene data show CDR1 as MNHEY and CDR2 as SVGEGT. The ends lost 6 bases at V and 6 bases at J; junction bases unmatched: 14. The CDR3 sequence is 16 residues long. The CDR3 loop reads CASSPIRTGDLHGYTF. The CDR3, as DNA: TGTGCCAGCAGCCCTATCCGGACAGGGGATTTACATGGCTACACCTTC.

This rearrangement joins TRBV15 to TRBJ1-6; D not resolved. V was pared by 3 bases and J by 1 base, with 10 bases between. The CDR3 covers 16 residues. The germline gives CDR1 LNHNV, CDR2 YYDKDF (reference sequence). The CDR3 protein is CATSRTPLSYNSPLHF. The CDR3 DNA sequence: TGTGCCACCAGCAGGACTCCGTTGTCCTATAATTCACCCCTCCACTTT.

The CDR3 here is CASSFLAGVVSGELFF. In nucleotides, the CDR3 is TGTGCCAGCAGCTTCCTAGCGGGAGTGGTATCCGGGGAGCTGTTTTTT. V and J are TRBV11-3 and TRBJ2-2; the match to TRBD2 covers 10 bases. The CDR3 consists of 16 residues. J was trimmed by 6 bases and V by 3 bases; bases with no gene match: 7. The germline gives CDR1 SGHNT, CDR2 YENEEA. The complete variable domain, with remaining parts taken from reference TRBV11-3 and TRBJ2-2, reads EAGVVQSPRYKIIEKKQPVAFWCNPISGHNTLYWYLQNLGQGPELLIRYENEEAVDDSQLPKDRFSAERLKGVDSTLKIQPAELGDSAVYLCASSFLAGVVSGELFFGEGSRLTVL.

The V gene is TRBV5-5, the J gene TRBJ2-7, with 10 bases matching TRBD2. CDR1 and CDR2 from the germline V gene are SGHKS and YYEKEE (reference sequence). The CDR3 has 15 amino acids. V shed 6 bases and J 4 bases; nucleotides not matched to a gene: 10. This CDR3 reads CASNPLIAGGYEQYF. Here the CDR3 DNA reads TGTGCCAGCAACCCCCTCATAGCGGGAGGTTACGAGCAGTACTTC.

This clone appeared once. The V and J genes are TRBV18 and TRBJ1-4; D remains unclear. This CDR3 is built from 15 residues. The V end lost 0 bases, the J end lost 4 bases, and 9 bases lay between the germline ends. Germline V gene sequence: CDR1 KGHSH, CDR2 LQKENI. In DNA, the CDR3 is TGTGCCAGCTCACCACCGAGCGAGTTTAATGAAAAACTGTTTTTT. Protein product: CASSPPSEFNEKLFF.

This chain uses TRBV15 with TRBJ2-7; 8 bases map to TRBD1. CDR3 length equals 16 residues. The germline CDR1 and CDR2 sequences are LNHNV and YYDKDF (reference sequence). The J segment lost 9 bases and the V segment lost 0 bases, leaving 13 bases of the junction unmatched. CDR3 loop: CATSRDFTGQVLLQYV. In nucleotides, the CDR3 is TGTGCCACCAGCAGAGATTTTACGGGACAGGTACTATTGCAGTACGTC.

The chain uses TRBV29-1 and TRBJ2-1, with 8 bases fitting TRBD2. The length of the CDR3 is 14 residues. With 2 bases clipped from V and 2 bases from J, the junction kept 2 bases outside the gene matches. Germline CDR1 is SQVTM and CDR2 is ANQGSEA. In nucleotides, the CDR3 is TGCAGCGTTGAATATAGCGGGACCTACAATGAGCAGTTCTTC. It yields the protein CSVEYSGTYNEQFF.

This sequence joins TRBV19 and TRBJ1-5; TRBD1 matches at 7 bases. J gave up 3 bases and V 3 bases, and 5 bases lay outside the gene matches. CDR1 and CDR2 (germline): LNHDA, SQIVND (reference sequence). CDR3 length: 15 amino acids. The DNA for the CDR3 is TGTGCCAGTAGTATGGTCAGGGGGAACAATCAGCCCCAGCATTTT. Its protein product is CASSMVRGNNQPQHF.

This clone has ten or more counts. CDR3 residues: CASSVYRAGYGYTF. In nucleotides, the CDR3 is TGTGCCAGCAGTGTATATAGGGCGGGCTATGGCTACACCTTC. The chain combines TRBV2 with TRBJ1-2; D remains unclear. Germline V gives CDR1 SNHLY, CDR2 FYNNEI. The CDR3 sequence is 14 residues long. V was shortened by 4 bases and J by 4 bases, with 13 bases between the two germline ends.

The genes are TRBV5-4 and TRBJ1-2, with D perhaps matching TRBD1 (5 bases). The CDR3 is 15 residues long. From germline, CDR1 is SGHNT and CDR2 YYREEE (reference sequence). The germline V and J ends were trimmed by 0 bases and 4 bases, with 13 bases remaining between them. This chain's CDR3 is CASSLESGRGYGYTF. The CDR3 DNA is TGTGCCAGCAGCTTGGAGTCAGGGAGGGGCTATGGCTACACCTTC.

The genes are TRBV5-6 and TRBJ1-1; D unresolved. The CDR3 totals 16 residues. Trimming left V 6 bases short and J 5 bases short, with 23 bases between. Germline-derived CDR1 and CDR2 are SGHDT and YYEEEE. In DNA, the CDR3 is TGTGCCAGCACCCGGGGAACCGGAGAATTGTGGACTGAAGCTTTCTTT. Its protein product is CASTRGTGELWTEAFF.

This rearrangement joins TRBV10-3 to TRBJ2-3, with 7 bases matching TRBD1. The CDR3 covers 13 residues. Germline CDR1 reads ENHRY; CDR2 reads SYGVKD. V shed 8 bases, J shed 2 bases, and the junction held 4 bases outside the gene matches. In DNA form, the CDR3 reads TGTGCCATCCGGGACAGTTCCACAGATACGCAGTATTTT. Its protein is CAIRDSSTDTQYF.

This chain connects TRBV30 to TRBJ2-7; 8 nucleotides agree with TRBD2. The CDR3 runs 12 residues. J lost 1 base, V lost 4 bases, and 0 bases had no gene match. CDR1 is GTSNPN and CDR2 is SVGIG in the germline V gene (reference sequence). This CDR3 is CAWTSGSYEQYF. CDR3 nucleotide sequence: TGTGCCTGGACTAGCGGGTCCTACGAGCAGTACTTC.

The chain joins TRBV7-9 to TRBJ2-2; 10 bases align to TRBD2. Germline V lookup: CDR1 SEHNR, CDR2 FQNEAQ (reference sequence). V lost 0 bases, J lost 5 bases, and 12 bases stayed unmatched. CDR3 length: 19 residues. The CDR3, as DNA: TGTGCCAGCAGCTTAGCGCCCCCAGCGGGGGGGCGGTTTACCGGGGAGCTGTTTTTT. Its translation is CASSLAPPAGGRFTGELFF.

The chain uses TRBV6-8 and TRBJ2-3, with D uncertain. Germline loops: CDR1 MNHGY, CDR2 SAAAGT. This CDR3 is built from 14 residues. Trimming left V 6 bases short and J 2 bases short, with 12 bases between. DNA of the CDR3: TGTGCCAGCAGCCAGACATCCTCCACAGATACGCAGTATTTT. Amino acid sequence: CASSQTSSTDTQYF.

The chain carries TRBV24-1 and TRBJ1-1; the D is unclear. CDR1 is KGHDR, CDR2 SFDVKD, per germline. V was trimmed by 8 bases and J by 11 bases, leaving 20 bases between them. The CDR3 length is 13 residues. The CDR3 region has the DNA TGTGCCACCAAGGAAGCGGAAGGTGGGGAGGCTTTCTTT. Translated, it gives CATKEAEGGEAFF.

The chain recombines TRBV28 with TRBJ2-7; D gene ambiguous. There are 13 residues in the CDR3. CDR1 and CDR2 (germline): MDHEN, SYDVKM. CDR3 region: CASSSPDWYEQYV. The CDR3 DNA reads TGTGCCAGTAGTTCGCCCGACTGGTACGAGCAGTACGTC.

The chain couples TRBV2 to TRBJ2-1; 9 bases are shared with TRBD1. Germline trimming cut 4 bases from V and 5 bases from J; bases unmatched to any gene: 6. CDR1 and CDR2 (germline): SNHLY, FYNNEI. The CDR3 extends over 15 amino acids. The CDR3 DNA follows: TGTGCCAGCAGTGCCGGACAGGGGATAAACAATGAGCAGTTCTTC. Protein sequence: CASSAGQGINNEQFF.